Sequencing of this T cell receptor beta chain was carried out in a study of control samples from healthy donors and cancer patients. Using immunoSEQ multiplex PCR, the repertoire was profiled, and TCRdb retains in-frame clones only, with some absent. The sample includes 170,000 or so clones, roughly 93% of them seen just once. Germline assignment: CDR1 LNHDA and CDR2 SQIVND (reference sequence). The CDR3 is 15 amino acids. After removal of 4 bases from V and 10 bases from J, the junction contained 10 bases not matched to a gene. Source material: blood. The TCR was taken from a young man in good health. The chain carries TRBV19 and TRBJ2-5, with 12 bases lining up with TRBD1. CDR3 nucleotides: TGTGCCAGTAGTAAAGCCGGGACAGGGGGCAACGACCAGTACTTC. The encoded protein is CASSKAGTGGNDQYF.